This TCR beta chain was captured by sequencing in a study of blood T cell repertoires in COVID-19. The CDR3 is made up of 15 amino acids. CDR1 is MNHEY and CDR2 is SMNVEV in the germline V gene (reference sequence). V lost 6 bases and J 2 bases, leaving 14 bases between the germline ends. The repertoire was sequenced with immunoSEQ multiplex PCR; TCRdb's copy has only in-frame clones and lacks some. The profile covers about 310,000 clones, with around 84% appearing a single time and around 1.2% taken by the ten largest. This sequence joins TRBV27 and TRBJ1-5, with D possibly being TRBD1 (5 bases). The receptor was isolated from a man aged 65-85 years with acute or convalescent COVID-19. Material for sequencing was peripheral blood. The DNA for the CDR3 is TGTGCCAGCAGCCCCGGGGGACGAGGCAATCAGCCCCAGCATTTT. This sequence encodes CASSPGGRGNQPQHF.